The subject of this entry is one T cell receptor beta chain. The antigen is not known. This record belongs to a study of T cell responses to AZD1222 COVID-19 vaccine. About the research overall: The analysis combined second doses at about 4 or about 12 weeks.

The CDR3 has 14 amino acids. V was pared by 7 bases and J by 6 bases, with 10 bases of the junction left unmatched. CDR1 LNHDA and CDR2 SQIVND come from the germline V gene (reference sequence). General observations from the study: The study found vaccine-associated CD4 TCRs spanning spike, dominant at 160-218 and 743-854. After two AZD1222 doses, spike-specific TCR breadth and depth rose versus day 0. Donors were largely white British and mainly female; clonal diversity was possibly underestimated.

TCRdb's copy holds only in-frame clones and misses some; the assay was immunoSEQ multiplex PCR. The top ten hold about 7.7% of the sample, which has about 85,000 clones, less than 90% seen once. The sequence came from an adult in good health. Sample: peripheral blood, taken on day 0 of AZD1222 vaccination. This sequence joins TRBV19 and TRBJ2-7, with 9 nucleotides matching TRBD1. The CDR3 sequence: CASIGPGQGAEQYF. For the CDR3, the DNA is TGTGCCAGTATCGGACCGGGACAGGGAGCCGAGCAGTACTTC.